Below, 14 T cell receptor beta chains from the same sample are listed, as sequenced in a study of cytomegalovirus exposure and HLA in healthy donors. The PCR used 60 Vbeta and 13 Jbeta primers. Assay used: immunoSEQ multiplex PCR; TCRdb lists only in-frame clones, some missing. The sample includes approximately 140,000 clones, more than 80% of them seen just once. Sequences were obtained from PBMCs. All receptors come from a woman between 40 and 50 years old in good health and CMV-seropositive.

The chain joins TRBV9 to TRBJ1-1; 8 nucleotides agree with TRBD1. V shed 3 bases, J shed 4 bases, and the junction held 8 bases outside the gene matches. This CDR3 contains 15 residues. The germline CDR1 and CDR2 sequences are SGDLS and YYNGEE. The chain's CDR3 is CASSDDRGYRTEAFF. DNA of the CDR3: TGTGCCAGCAGCGACGACAGGGGATATCGCACTGAAGCTTTCTTT.

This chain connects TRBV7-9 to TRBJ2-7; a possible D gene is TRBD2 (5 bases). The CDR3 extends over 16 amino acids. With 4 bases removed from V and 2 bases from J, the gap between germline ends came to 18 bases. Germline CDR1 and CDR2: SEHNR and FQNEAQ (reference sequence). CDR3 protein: CASSSARAATTYEQYF. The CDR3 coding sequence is TGTGCCAGCAGCTCCGCAAGAGCGGCTACTACCTACGAGCAGTACTTC. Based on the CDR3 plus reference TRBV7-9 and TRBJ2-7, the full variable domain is DTGVSQNPRHKITKRGQNVTFRCDPISEHNRLYWYRQTLGQGPEFLTYFQNEAQLEKSRLLSDRFSAERPKGSFSTLEIQRTEQGDSAMYLCASSSARAATTYEQYFGPGTRLTVT.

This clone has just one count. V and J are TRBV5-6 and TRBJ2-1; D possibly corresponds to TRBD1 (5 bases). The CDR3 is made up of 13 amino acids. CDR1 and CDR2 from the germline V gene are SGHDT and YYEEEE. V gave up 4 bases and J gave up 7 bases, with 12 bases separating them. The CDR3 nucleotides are TGTGCCAGCAGCCCTGACAGAAAGAATGAGCAGTTCTTC. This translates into CASSPDRKNEQFF.

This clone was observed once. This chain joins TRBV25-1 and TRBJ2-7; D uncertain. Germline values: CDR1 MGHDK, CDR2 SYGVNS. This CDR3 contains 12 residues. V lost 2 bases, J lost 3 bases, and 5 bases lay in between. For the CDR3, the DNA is TGTGCCAGCAGTGAAAGGAGCTACGAGCAGTACTTC. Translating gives CASSERSYEQYF.

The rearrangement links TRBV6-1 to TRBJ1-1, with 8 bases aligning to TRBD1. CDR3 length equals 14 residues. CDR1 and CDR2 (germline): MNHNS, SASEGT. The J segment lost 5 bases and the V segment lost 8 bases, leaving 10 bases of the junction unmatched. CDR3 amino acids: CASGSGQGGTEAFF. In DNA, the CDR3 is TGTGCCAGCGGATCAGGACAGGGAGGGACTGAAGCTTTCTTT.

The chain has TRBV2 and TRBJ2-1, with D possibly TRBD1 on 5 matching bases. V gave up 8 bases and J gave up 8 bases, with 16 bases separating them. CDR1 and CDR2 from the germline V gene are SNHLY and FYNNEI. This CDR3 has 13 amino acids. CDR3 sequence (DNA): TGTGCCAGCGGGGTGACTCTCAGGGATGAGCAGTTCTTC. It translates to CASGVTLRDEQFF.

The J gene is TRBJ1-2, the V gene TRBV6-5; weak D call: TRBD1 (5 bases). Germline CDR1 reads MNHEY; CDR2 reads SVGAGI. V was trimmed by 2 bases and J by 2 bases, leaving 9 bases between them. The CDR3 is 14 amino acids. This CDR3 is CASSYTGGNYGYTF. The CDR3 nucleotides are TGTGCCAGCAGTTACACGGGGGGAAACTATGGCTACACCTTC.

CDR3 DNA sequence: TGTGCCTGGATTTGGGGCAGAGGCACAGATACGCAGTATTTT. Translated: CAWIWGRGTDTQYF. The rearrangement uses TRBV30 and TRBJ2-3; a weak D match, TRBD1 (5 bases). V was trimmed by 4 bases and J by 1 base, leaving 12 bases between them. CDR1 is GTSNPN and CDR2 is SVGIG in the germline V gene (reference sequence). The CDR3 sequence is 14 residues long.

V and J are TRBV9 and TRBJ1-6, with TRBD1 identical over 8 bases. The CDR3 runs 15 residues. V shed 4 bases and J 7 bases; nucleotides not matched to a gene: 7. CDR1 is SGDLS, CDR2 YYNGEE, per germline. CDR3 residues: CASSSGQGENSPLHF. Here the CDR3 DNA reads TGTGCCAGCAGCTCCGGACAGGGAGAGAATTCACCCCTCCACTTT. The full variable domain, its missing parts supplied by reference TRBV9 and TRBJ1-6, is DSGVTQTPKHLITATGQRVTLRCSPRSGDLSVYWYQQSLDQGLQFLIQYYNGEERAKGNILERFSAQQFPDLHSELNLSSLELGDSALYFCASSSGQGENSPLHFGNGTRLTVT.

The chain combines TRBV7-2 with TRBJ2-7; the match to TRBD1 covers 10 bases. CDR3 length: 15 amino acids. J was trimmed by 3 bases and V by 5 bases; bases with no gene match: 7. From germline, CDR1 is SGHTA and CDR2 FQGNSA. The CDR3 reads CASSIDRGPNYEQYF. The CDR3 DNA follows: TGTGCCAGCAGCATTGACAGGGGGCCAAACTACGAGCAGTACTTC.

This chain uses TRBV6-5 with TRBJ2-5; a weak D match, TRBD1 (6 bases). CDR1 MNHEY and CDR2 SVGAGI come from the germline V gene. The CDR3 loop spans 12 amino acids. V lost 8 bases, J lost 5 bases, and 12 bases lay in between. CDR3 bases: TGTGCCAGCCTACAGGGCCAGGAGACCCAGTACTTC. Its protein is CASLQGQETQYF.

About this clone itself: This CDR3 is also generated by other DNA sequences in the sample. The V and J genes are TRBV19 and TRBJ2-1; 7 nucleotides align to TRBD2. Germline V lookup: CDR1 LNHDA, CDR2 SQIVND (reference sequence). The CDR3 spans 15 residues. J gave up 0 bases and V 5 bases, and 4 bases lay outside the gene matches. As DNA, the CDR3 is TGTGCCAGTAGTCCAGGCGGGAGCTCCTACAATGAGCAGTTCTTC. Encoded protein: CASSPGGSSYNEQFF. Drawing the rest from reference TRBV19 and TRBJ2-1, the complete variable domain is DGGITQSPKYLFRKEGQNVTLSCEQNLNHDAMYWYRQDPGQGLRLIYYSQIVNDFQKGDIAEGYSVSREKKESFPLTVTSAQKNPTAFYLCASSPGGSSYNEQFFGPGTRLTVL.

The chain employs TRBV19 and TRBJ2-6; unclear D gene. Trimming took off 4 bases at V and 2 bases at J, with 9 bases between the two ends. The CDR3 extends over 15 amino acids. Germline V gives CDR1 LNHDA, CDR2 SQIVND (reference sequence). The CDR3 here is CASSNPLTGANVLTF. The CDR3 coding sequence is TGTGCCAGTAGTAACCCACTAACTGGGGCCAACGTCCTGACTTTC.

DNA of the CDR3: TGTGCCAGCAGCTTAGGGGCCCCTTTGAACACTGAAGCTTTCTTT. Protein sequence: CASSLGAPLNTEAFF. This chain uses TRBV7-9 with TRBJ1-1; D gene ambiguous. Germline lookup yields CDR1 SEHNR and CDR2 FQNEAQ (reference sequence). V shed 1 base and J shed 0 bases, with 9 bases lying between them. The CDR3 length is 15 residues.